Each of the 23 T cell receptor beta chains below was sequenced from the same sample in a study of blood T cell repertoires in COVID-19. Sequencing used immunoSEQ multiplex PCR; TCRdb keeps in-frame clones, though not all of them. The sample has roughly 45,000 clones; approximately 84% are singletons. Material: peripheral blood. These receptors came from a man aged 50 to 60 with active COVID-19.

The chain recombines TRBV19 with TRBJ1-5, with 7 bases lining up with TRBD1. V gave up 3 bases and J gave up 0 bases; unmatched junction bases: 5. This CDR3 comprises 16 residues. Per germline, CDR1 LNHDA and CDR2 SQIVND (reference sequence). This CDR3 is CASSMVGQSSNQPQHF. The CDR3 region has the DNA TGTGCCAGTAGTATGGTGGGACAGAGTAGCAATCAGCCCCAGCATTTT.

This clone has a single count. The chain is built from TRBV7-2 and TRBJ1-1; D unresolved. The germline V gene has CDR1 SGHTA and CDR2 FQGNSA. This CDR3 is built from 12 residues. Trimming removed 5 bases at V and 7 bases at J, with 11 bases between. CDR3: CASSPDSGEAFF. The CDR3 coding sequence is TGTGCCAGCAGCCCCGATTCGGGTGAAGCTTTCTTT.

The V call is TRBV6-5, the J call TRBJ1-3; 7 bases are shared with TRBD1. CDR1 MNHEY and CDR2 SVGAGI come from the germline V gene. The CDR3 is made up of 14 amino acids. J lost 3 bases, V lost 6 bases, and 5 bases had no gene match. This CDR3 reads CASRDQGGGNTIYF. The DNA for the CDR3 is TGTGCCAGCAGAGACCAGGGGGGTGGAAACACCATATATTTT.

This clone was found a few times. The chain joins TRBV3-1 (or the pseudogene TRBV3-2) to TRBJ2-7, with 7 bases lining up with TRBD2. Germline V gives CDR1 LGHDT, CDR2 YNNKEL (reference sequence). This CDR3 contains 14 residues. V lost 3 bases, J lost 2 bases, and 4 bases stayed unmatched. CDR3 sequence: CASSHGTTTYEQYF. Here the CDR3 DNA reads TGTGCCAGCAGCCATGGGACTACCACCTACGAGCAGTACTTC.

This chain joins TRBV4-1 and TRBJ2-5, with TRBD2 matching 7 bases. Germline CDR1 is MGHRA and CDR2 is YSYEKL. The CDR3 is made up of 17 amino acids. Trimming at V came to 3 bases and at J to 5 bases, leaving 15 bases not matched to a gene. The CDR3 DNA reads as TGCGCCAGCAGCCACGATCGGGGGGAGATGACCGGGGAGACCCAGTACTTC. As protein: CASSHDRGEMTGETQYF.

This clone was counted only a few times. The V and J genes are TRBV5-6 and TRBJ2-4, with 7 bases fitting TRBD2. Germline lookup yields CDR1 SGHDT and CDR2 YYEEEE. This CDR3 has 17 amino acids. The V gene end was trimmed by 2 bases and the J gene end by 1 base; junction bases not matched to a gene: 9. The CDR3, as DNA: TGTGCCAGCAGCTTTCAGTGGCTTAGCGGGGCCAAAAACATTCAGTACTTC. It codes for CASSFQWLSGAKNIQYF. The full variable domain, in which reference TRBV5-6 and TRBJ2-4 provide the parts outside the CDR3, is DAGVTQSPTHLIKTRGQQVTLRCSPKSGHDTVSWYQQALGQGPQFIFQYYEEEERQRGNFPDRFSGHQFPNYSSELNVNALLLGDSALYLCASSFQWLSGAKNIQYFGAGTRLSVL.

V usage is TRBV27 and J usage is TRBJ2-7, with TRBD1 matching 7 bases. Germline V gene sequence: CDR1 MNHEY, CDR2 SMNVEV (reference sequence). Trimming removed 6 bases from V and 3 bases from J; junction bases left unmatched: 11. This CDR3 has 15 residues. The CDR3 here is CASSPRLTGRYEQYF. The CDR3 DNA sequence: TGTGCCAGCAGCCCACGTCTGACAGGGCGCTACGAGCAGTACTTC.

This chain connects TRBV7-2 to TRBJ1-5, with D possibly matching TRBD1 (5 bases). V shed 4 bases and J shed 2 bases, with 12 bases lying between them. Germline values: CDR1 SGHTA, CDR2 FQGNSA. This CDR3 contains 15 residues. In DNA form, the CDR3 reads TGTGCCAGCAGCTCAGGGTCGTCAGGCAATCAGCCCCAGCATTTT. It codes for CASSSGSSGNQPQHF.

This clone was seen only a few times. This chain joins TRBV14 and TRBJ1-2; D not resolved. The V gene lost 1 base and the J gene lost 4 bases, with 10 bases spanning the gap. Germline-derived CDR1 and CDR2 are SGHDN and FVKESK. This CDR3 contains 14 residues. The CDR3 DNA follows: TGTGCCAGCAGCCAAGCAAGAACCGGCTATGGCTACACCTTC. Its translation is CASSQARTGYGYTF.

A single count supports this clone. The gene calls are TRBV19 and TRBJ1-4; possibly TRBD1 for D (5 bases). Germline V CDR1 and CDR2: LNHDA, SQIVND (reference sequence). This CDR3 spans 14 amino acids. Trimming cost V 8 bases and J 5 bases, with 15 bases left between them. In nucleotides, the CDR3 is TGTGCCAGTTCCTCCGACAGACAAAATGAAAAACTGTTTTTT. Translation gives CASSSDRQNEKLFF.

The rearrangement uses TRBV10-3 and TRBJ2-2; 7 bases match TRBD1. With 4 bases clipped from V and 3 bases from J, the junction kept 2 bases outside the gene matches. The CDR3 extends over 14 amino acids. CDR1 is ENHRY and CDR2 is SYGVKD in the germline V gene. The CDR3 nucleotides read TGTGCCATCAGTGTGGGACAGTACACCGGGGAGCTGTTTTTT. This sequence encodes CAISVGQYTGELFF.

The J gene is TRBJ1-2, the V gene TRBV27, with 8 bases aligning to TRBD1. CDR3 length: 14 amino acids. After removal of 4 bases from V and 4 bases from J, the junction contained 5 bases not matched to a gene. CDR1 is MNHEY and CDR2 is SMNVEV in the germline V gene (reference sequence). CDR3 nucleotides: TGTGCCAGCAGTTCCAGGGGGCCTGGCTATGGCTACACCTTC. It specifies CASSSRGPGYGYTF.

This clone was seen a handful of times. The chain uses TRBV2 and TRBJ2-7; TRBD1 might be the D (5 bases). Germline V lookup: CDR1 SNHLY, CDR2 FYNNEI. The CDR3 covers 14 residues. Trimming left V 3 bases short and J 0 bases short, with 9 bases between. CDR3 sequence: CASSDQGSSYEQYF. The DNA for the CDR3 is TGTGCCAGCAGTGACCAGGGCAGCTCCTACGAGCAGTACTTC.

The chain recombines TRBV19 with TRBJ2-2; no firm D call. The CDR3 runs to 11 residues. CDR1 LNHDA and CDR2 SQIVND come from the germline V gene (reference sequence). Trimming pared 8 bases from V and 6 bases from J, leaving 7 bases between. The CDR3 sequence is CASEVAGELFF. In DNA, the CDR3 is TGTGCCAGTGAGGTCGCCGGGGAGCTGTTTTTT.

The gene calls are TRBV27 and TRBJ2-3; D is possibly TRBD1 (5 bases). CDR3 size: 17 residues. Trimming left V 1 base short and J 2 bases short, with 16 bases between. From germline, CDR1 is MNHEY and CDR2 SMNVEV (reference sequence). CDR3 in amino acids: CASSLCQGYCNTDTQYF. The CDR3 DNA reads TGTGCCAGCAGTTTATGTCAGGGATATTGTAACACAGATACGCAGTATTTT.

This rearrangement joins TRBV20-1 to TRBJ2-4, with unresolved D. There are 13 residues in the CDR3. CDR1 is DFQATT, CDR2 SNEGSKA, per germline (reference sequence). Trimming stripped 3 bases from V and 4 bases from J, with 10 bases between. CDR3 DNA: TGCAGTGCTAGTCCTAGTATTAAAAACATTCAGTACTTC. Protein product: CSASPSIKNIQYF.

This clone was found once. The gene calls are TRBV6-6 and TRBJ1-5; D gene unclear. Germline V gene sequence: CDR1 MNHNY, CDR2 SVGAGI (reference sequence). CDR3 length: 13 amino acids. V shed 0 bases and J shed 11 bases, with 11 bases lying between them. The CDR3 region is CASSYSNPPAQHF. As DNA, the CDR3 is TGTGCCAGCAGTTACTCGAATCCGCCAGCCCAGCATTTT.

The chain joins TRBV9 to TRBJ2-1; 13 bases fit TRBD2. This CDR3 is built from 15 residues. J gave up 6 bases and V 1 base, and 1 base lay outside the gene matches. Germline V gene lookup returns CDR1 SGDLS and CDR2 YYNGEE. CDR3 sequence reads: CASSVTSGGANEQFF. The CDR3 nucleotides read TGTGCCAGCAGCGTAACTAGCGGGGGGGCCAATGAGCAGTTCTTC. The full variable domain, completed using reference TRBV9 and TRBJ2-1, is DSGVTQTPKHLITATGQRVTLRCSPRSGDLSVYWYQQSLDQGLQFLIQYYNGEERAKGNILERFSAQQFPDLHSELNLSSLELGDSALYFCASSVTSGGANEQFFGPGTRLTVL.

This chain uses TRBV25-1 with TRBJ2-1; TRBD1 matches at 9 bases. Germline V CDR1 and CDR2: MGHDK, SYGVNS. CDR3 length equals 14 residues. V trimming: 7 bases; J trimming: 7 bases; junction bases outside the gene matches: 8. The CDR3 bases are TGTGCCAGCACCACGGGACAGGGTTGGAATGAGCAGTTCTTC. Protein: CASTTGQGWNEQFF.

This chain joins TRBV7-9 and TRBJ1-6, with a tentative D call TRBD1 (6 bases). V was pared by 4 bases and J by 7 bases, with 14 bases between. The CDR3 totals 15 residues. Germline V gene sequence: CDR1 SEHNR, CDR2 FQNEAQ (reference sequence). The CDR3 region has the DNA TGTGCCAGCAGCTATCCAGGGGAACGGAATTCACCCCTCCACTTT. Residues: CASSYPGERNSPLHF.

The rearrangement links TRBV11-2 to TRBJ2-5, with 9 bases that match TRBD2. The CDR3 consists of 13 residues. The ends lost 5 bases at V and 5 bases at J; junction bases unmatched: 3. Germline-derived CDR1 and CDR2 are SGHAT and FQNNGV. The CDR3 DNA sequence: TGTGCCAGCAGCCGGACTAGCGTGGAGACCCAGTACTTC. Its protein product is CASSRTSVETQYF.

The CDR3 reads CASSLSMVRTEAFF. CDR3 nucleotide sequence: TGTGCCAGCAGTTTGAGCATGGTACGGACTGAAGCTTTCTTT. The V gene is TRBV27, the J gene TRBJ1-1; D gene uncertain. The germline V and J ends were trimmed by 3 bases and 5 bases, with 13 bases remaining between them. The CDR3 sequence is 14 residues long. Germline CDR1 is MNHEY and CDR2 is SMNVEV (reference sequence).

This clone is a singleton in its sample. The J gene is TRBJ2-1, the V gene TRBV3-1 (or the pseudogene TRBV3-2), with D unresolved. V was cut by 1 base and J by 9 bases, with 13 bases left in between. CDR1 is LGHDT and CDR2 is YNNKEL in the germline V gene (reference sequence). CDR3 length equals 14 residues. The CDR3 DNA sequence: TGTGCCAGCAGCCAAGTCCTCCTAGGCAGTGAGCAGTTCTTC. Protein sequence: CASSQVLLGSEQFF.